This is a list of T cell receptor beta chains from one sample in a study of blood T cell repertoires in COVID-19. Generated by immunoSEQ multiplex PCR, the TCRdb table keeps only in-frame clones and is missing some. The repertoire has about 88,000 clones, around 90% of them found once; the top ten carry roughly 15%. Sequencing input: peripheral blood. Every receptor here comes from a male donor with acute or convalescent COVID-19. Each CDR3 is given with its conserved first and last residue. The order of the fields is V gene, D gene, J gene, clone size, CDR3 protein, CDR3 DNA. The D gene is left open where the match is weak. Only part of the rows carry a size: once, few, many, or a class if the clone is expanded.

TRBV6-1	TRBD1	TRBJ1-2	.	CASSEGQHYGYTF	TGTGCCAGCAGTGAGGGACAGCACTATGGCTACACCTTC
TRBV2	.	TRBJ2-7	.	CASTRGAGGEQYF	TGTGCCAGCACGCGGGGAGCAGGGGGCGAGCAGTACTTC
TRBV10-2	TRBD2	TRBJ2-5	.	CASGKLAGKETQYF	TGCGCCAGCGGGAAACTAGCGGGGAAAGAGACCCAGTACTTC
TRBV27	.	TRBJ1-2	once	CASSLSEPGTYGYTF	TGTGCCAGCAGTTTATCGGAACCGGGAACATATGGCTACACCTTC
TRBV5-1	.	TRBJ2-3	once	CASSLGQMQDTQYF	TGCGCCAGCAGCTTGGGACAGATGCAAGATACGCAGTATTTT
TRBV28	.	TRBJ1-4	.	CASSPPPVEKLFF	TGTGCCAGCAGCCCCCCCCCGGTGGAAAAACTGTTTTTT
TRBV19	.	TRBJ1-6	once	CASSIEGIRGNSPLHF	TGTGCCAGTAGTATAGAGGGAATTCGGGGGAATTCACCCCTCCACTTT
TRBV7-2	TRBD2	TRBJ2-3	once	CASRKAGGPDTQYF	TGTGCCAGCAGAAAGGCGGGGGGGCCAGATACGCAGTATTTT
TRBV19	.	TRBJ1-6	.	CASSIGENSPLHF	TGTGCCAGTAGTATAGGGGAGAATTCACCCCTCCACTTT
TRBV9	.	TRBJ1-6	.	CASSSSTGSRNSPLHF	TGTGCCAGCAGCTCGTCGACAGGTTCGCGGAATTCACCCCTCCACTTT
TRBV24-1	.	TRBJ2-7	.	CATSDFMTGSEQYF	TGTGCCACCAGTGATTTCATGACAGGTAGCGAGCAGTACTTC
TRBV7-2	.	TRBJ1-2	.	CASSLAPGGVYGYTF	TGTGCCAGCAGCTTAGCCCCGGGGGGCGTCTATGGCTACACCTTC
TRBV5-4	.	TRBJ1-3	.	CASSPGQRGPSGNTIYF	TGTGCCAGCAGCCCGGGACAAAGGGGTCCCTCTGGAAACACCATATATTTT
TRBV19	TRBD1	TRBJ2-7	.	CASSGQGGSYEQYF	TGTGCCAGTAGTGGACAGGGGGGATCCTACGAGCAGTACTTC
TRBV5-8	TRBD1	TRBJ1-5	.	CASSFRGQGNQPQHF	TGTGCCAGCAGCTTCCGAGGACAGGGAAATCAGCCCCAGCATTTT
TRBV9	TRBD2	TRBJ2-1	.	CASSPTSGGANNEQFF	TGTGCCAGCAGCCCCACTAGCGGGGGGGCGAACAATGAGCAGTTCTTC
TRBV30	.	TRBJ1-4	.	CACLKGRLNEKLFF	TGTGCCTGCCTTAAGGGAAGACTAAATGAAAAACTGTTTTTT
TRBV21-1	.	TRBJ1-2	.	CASSIWDSANYGYTF	TGTGCCAGCAGCATATGGGACAGTGCCAACTATGGCTACACCTTC
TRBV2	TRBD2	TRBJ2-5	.	CASSPGTSGGETQYF	TGTGCCAGCAGTCCCGGGACTAGTGGAGGGGAGACCCAGTACTTC
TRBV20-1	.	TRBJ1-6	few	CSASPTGYNSPLHF	TGCAGTGCTAGTCCCACTGGCTATAATTCACCCCTCCACTTT
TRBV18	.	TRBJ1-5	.	CASSPADRGNQPQHF	TGTGCCAGCTCACCCGCGGACAGAGGCAATCAGCCCCAGCATTTT
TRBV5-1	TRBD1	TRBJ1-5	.	CASSTTGGGNQPQHF	TGCGCCAGCAGCACGACAGGGGGAGGCAATCAGCCCCAGCATTTT
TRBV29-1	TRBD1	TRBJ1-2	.	CSAQDRPGYGYTF	TGCAGCGCACAGGACAGGCCAGGCTATGGCTACACCTTC
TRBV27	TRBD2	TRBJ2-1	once	CASSFLSGAQSSYNEQFF	TGTGCCAGCAGTTTTCTCAGCGGGGCACAAAGCTCCTACAATGAGCAGTTCTTC
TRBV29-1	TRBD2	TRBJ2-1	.	CSVRFSGDGEQFF	TGCAGCGTGAGGTTTAGCGGGGATGGTGAGCAGTTCTTC
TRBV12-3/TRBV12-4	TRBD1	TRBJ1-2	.	CASTTGQGALRTF	TGTGCCAGCACCACCGGACAGGGGGCCCTAAGGACCTTC
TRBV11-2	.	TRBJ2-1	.	CASSFSAGRGNEQFF	TGTGCCAGCAGCTTCTCTGCGGGGCGGGGAAATGAGCAGTTCTTC
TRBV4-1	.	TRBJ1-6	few	CASSPSPGDNSPLHF	TGCGCCAGCAGCCCCTCCCCAGGGGATAATTCACCCCTCCACTTT
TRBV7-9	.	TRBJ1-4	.	CASSLRAREGEKLFF	TGTGCCAGCAGCTTAAGGGCGAGGGAGGGAGAAAAACTGTTTTTT
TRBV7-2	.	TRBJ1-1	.	CASSSPPGQGSGTEAFF	TGTGCCAGCAGCTCCCCCCCCGGGCAGGGGAGCGGCACTGAAGCTTTCTTT
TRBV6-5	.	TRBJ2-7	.	CASSYSLQGGHEQYF	TGTGCCAGCAGTTATTCCCTACAGGGCGGGCACGAGCAGTACTTC
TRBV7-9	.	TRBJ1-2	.	CASSLDTKANYGYTF	TGTGCCAGCAGCCTCGACACGAAAGCAAACTATGGCTACACCTTC
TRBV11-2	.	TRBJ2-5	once	CASSFPWQGETQYF	TGTGCCAGCAGCTTTCCCTGGCAGGGGGAGACCCAGTACTTC
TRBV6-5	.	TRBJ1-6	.	CASRTAGNSPLHF	TGTGCCAGCAGGACGGCGGGGAATTCACCCCTCCACTTT
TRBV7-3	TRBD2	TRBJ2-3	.	CASGWSSGDTQYF	TGTGCCAGCGGGTGGTCTAGCGGAGATACGCAGTATTTT
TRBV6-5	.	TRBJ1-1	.	CASSATENTEAFF	TGTGCCAGCAGCGCAACAGAGAACACTGAAGCTTTCTTT
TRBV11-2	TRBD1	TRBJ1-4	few	CASSWTGGEEKLFF	TGTGCCAGCAGCTGGACAGGGGGTGAGGAAAAACTGTTTTTT
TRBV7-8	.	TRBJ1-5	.	CASSPADNQPQHF	TGTGCCAGCAGCCCGGCGGATAATCAGCCCCAGCATTTT
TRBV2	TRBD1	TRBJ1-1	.	CASSRQGGAFF	TGTGCCAGCAGTCGACAGGGGGGAGCTTTCTTT
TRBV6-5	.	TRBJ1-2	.	CASSDIGYTF	TGTGCCAGTAGCGACATAGGCTACACCTTC
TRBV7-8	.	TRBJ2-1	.	CASSLDGAGSSYNEQFF	TGTGCCAGCAGCTTAGATGGGGCGGGGAGCTCCTACAATGAGCAGTTCTTC
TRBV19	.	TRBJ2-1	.	CASSPSGGSGDEQFF	TGTGCCAGTAGTCCGTCGGGCGGGTCCGGGGATGAGCAGTTCTTC
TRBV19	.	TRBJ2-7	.	CASSGGQGSYEQYF	TGTGCCAGTAGTGGCGGGCAGGGGAGCTACGAGCAGTACTTC
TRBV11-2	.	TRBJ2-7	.	CASSLDRVSYEQYF	TGTGCCAGCAGCTTAGACAGGGTATCCTACGAGCAGTACTTC
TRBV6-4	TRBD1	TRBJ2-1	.	CASSPGTVYNEQFF	TGTGCCAGCAGTCCCGGGACAGTCTACAATGAGCAGTTCTTC
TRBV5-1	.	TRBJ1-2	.	CASSLDQGIYGYTF	TGCGCCAGCAGCTTGGACCAGGGAATCTATGGCTACACCTTC
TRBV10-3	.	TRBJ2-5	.	CAISESTGRPQYF	TGTGCCATCAGTGAGTCTACAGGCCGCCCCCAGTACTTC
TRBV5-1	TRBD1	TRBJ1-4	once	CASSRQGVANEKLFF	TGCGCCAGCAGCAGACAGGGTGTGGCTAATGAAAAACTGTTTTTT
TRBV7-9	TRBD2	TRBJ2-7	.	CASTNGGDEQYF	TGTGCCAGCACCAACGGGGGGGACGAGCAGTACTTC
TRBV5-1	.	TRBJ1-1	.	CASSRTANTEAFF	TGCGCCAGCAGCAGGACAGCGAACACTGAAGCTTTCTTT
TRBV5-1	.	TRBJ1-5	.	CASSLDINQPQHF	TGCGCCAGCAGCTTGGACATCAATCAGCCCCAGCATTTT
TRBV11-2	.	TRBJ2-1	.	CASSTDRSYNEQFF	TGTGCCAGCAGCACCGACAGGTCCTACAATGAGCAGTTCTTC
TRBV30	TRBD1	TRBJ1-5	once	CAWTQQGAGNQPQHF	TGTGCCTGGACCCAACAGGGGGCTGGCAATCAGCCCCAGCATTTT
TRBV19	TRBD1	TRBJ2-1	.	CASSFPGTGAYNEQFF	TGTGCCAGTAGTTTCCCCGGGACAGGGGCCTACAATGAGCAGTTCTTC
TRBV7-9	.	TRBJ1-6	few	CASSPTGRGNNSPLHF	TGTGCCAGCAGCCCCACAGGCCGGGGGAATAATTCACCCCTCCACTTT